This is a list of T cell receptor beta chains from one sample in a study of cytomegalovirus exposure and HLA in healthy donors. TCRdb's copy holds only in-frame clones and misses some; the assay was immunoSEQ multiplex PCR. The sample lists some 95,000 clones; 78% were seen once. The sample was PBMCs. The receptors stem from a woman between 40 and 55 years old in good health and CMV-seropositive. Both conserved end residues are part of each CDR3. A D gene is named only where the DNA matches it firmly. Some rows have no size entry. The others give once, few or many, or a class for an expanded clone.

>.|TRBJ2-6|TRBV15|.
CATSPDSAGANVLTF
TGTGCCACCAGTCCGGACAGCGCTGGGGCCAACGTCCTGACTTTC
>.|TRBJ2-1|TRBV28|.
CASTASVWNEQFF
TGTGCCAGCACCGCGTCGGTTTGGAATGAGCAGTTCTTC
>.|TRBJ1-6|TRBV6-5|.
CASSYEGIFSSPLHF
TGTGCCAGCAGTTACGAGGGAATTTTCAGCTCACCCCTCCACTTT
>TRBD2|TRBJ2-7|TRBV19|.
CATTRTSETYEQYF
TGTGCCACTACTCGGACTAGCGAGACCTACGAGCAGTACTTC
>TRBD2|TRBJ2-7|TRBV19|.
CASGTSGISYEQYF
TGTGCCAGTGGAACTAGCGGGATATCCTACGAGCAGTACTTC
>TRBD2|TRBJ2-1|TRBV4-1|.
CASSLRLAGDDEQFF
TGCGCCAGCAGCCTCCGACTAGCGGGAGATGATGAGCAGTTCTTC
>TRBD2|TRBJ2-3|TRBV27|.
CASSSGLAGGTDTQYF
TGTGCCAGCAGTTCGGGACTAGCGGGGGGCACAGATACGCAGTATTTT
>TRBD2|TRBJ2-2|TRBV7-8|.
CASSLQLAGNTGELFF
TGTGCCAGCAGCTTACAGCTAGCGGGGAACACCGGGGAGCTGTTTTTT
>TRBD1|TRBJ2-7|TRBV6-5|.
CASTPGTGETYEQYF
TGTGCCAGCACCCCCGGGACAGGGGAGACCTACGAGCAGTACTTC
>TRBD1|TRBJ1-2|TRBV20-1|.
CSADRGIGYTF
TGCAGTGCCGACAGGGGAATCGGCTACACCTTC
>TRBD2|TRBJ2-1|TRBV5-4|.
CASSLSFPSGSNEQFF
TGTGCCAGCAGCTTGTCGTTCCCTAGCGGGAGCAATGAGCAGTTCTTC
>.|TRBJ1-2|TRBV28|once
CASGQGSSGYTF
TGTGCCAGCGGTCAGGGGTCGAGTGGCTACACCTTC
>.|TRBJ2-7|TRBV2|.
CASIGTASRGEQYF
TGTGCCAGCATCGGGACTGCGTCCCGTGGGGAGCAGTACTTC
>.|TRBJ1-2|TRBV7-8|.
CASSQRSGLNYGYTF
TGTGCCAGCAGCCAGAGGTCGGGGTTGAACTATGGCTACACCTTC
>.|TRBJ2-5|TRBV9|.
CASSHQAQVQETQYF
TGTGCCAGCAGCCACCAAGCCCAGGTCCAAGAGACCCAGTACTTC
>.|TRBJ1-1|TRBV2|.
CASNRESAKDTEAFF
TGTGCCAGCAATAGGGAGAGCGCTAAGGACACTGAAGCTTTCTTT
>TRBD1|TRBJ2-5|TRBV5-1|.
CASNTGTGGPEETQYF
TGCGCCAGTAATACCGGGACAGGGGGCCCCGAAGAGACCCAGTACTTC
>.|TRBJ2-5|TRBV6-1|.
CASDGGRTQYF
TGTGCCAGCGACGGGGGTCGGACCCAGTACTTC